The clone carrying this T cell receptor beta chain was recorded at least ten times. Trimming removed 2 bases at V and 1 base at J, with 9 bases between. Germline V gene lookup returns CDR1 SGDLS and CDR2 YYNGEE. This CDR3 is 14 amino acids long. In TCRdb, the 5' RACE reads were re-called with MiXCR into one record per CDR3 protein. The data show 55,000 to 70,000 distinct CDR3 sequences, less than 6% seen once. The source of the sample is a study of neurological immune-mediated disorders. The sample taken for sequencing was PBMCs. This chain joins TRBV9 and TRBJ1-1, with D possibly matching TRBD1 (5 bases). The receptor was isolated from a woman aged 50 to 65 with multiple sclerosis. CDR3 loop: CASSVRGENTEAFF. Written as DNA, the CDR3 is TGTGCCAGCAGCGTTCGGGGGGAGAACACTGAAGCTTTCTTT.